This TCR beta chain was identified during a study of human T cells and chemical hapten exposure. Study context: For the roughly 24-week duration of the study, patients were given weekly doses of diphenylcyclopropenone on the scalp.

In germline, CDR1 is SGHDN, CDR2 FVKESK. With 0 bases removed from V and 4 bases from J, the gap between germline ends came to 10 bases. The CDR3 length is 14 residues. As for time point: patch test 3, about 24 weeks after DPC sensitization. Documented treatment: therapeutic diphenylcyclopropenone sensitization with weekly scalp DPC. Via MiXCR, TCRdb re-called the RACE reads, giving one row per CDR3 protein. The profile shows under 130,000 distinct CDR3 sequences, less than 45% of them singletons. The rearrangement joins TRBV14 to TRBJ2-7, with no clear D. This sample comprised whole blood, obtained in connection with sensitization to the hapten diphenylcyclopropenone (DPC). The TCR originated in a man aged 35-49 years with alopecia areata. Some clones in this sample may be carry-over from other donors' samples. CDR3 protein: CASSQDPSGYEQYF. The CDR3 DNA sequence: TGTGCCAGCAGCCAAGATCCGTCCGGGTACGAGCAGTACTTC. Full variable domain (rest looked up from reference TRBV14 and TRBJ2-7): EAGVTQFPSHSVIEKGQTVTLRCDPISGHDNLYWYRRVMGKEIKFLLHFVKESKQDESGMPNNRFLAERTGGTYSTLKVQPAELEDSGVYFCASSQDPSGYEQYFGPGTRLTVT.